A single sample gave rise to the 5 T cell receptor beta chains below, sequenced in a study of T cells in localized non-small cell lung cancer (TCRdb year 2020). Library preparation employed the immunoSEQ multiplex PCR assay. What TCRdb holds here is the immuneACCESS table cut down to in-frame rearrangements. Part of the clones is not present; checked against another copy, under half of the missing clones reflect an unresolved V gene, and the others are unexplained. The sample table lists 53,000 or so clones, approximately 88% of them with a count of one. Roughly 15% of the sample rests with the top ten. This specimen consisted of peripheral blood mononuclear cells, obtained before any cancer treatment. These receptor sequences come from a man between 40 and 70 years old with stage III lung adenocarcinoma.

The chain combines TRBV11-2 with TRBJ1-6, with D uncertain. The CDR3 runs to 12 residues. The V gene's germline CDR1 is SGHAT and CDR2 FQNNGV. The V end lost 5 bases, the J end lost 5 bases, and 4 bases lay between the germline ends. Here the CDR3 DNA reads TGTGCCAGCAGCCAGAATAATTCACCCCTCCACTTT. Amino acid sequence: CASSQNNSPLHF. Full variable domain (outside the CDR3, taken from reference TRBV11-2 and TRBJ1-6): EAGVAQSPRYKIIEKRQSVAFWCNPISGHATLYWYQQILGQGPKLLIQFQNNGVVDDSQLPKDRFSAERLKGVDSTLKIQPAKLEDSAVYLCASSQNNSPLHFGNGTRLTVT.

This chain joins TRBV7-2 and TRBJ2-7; possibly TRBD2 for D (6 bases). The CDR3 is made up of 15 amino acids. The germline CDR1 and CDR2 sequences are SGHTA and FQGNSA. V was trimmed by 2 bases and J by 5 bases, leaving 16 bases between them. The CDR3 protein is CASSLNLAQGHEQYF. The CDR3, as DNA: TGTGCCAGCAGCTTAAACCTAGCGCAAGGCCACGAGCAGTACTTC.

This clone was seen just once. The V call is TRBV7-7, the J call TRBJ2-1; 8 bases are shared with TRBD2. The CDR3 extends over 14 amino acids. J gave up 7 bases and V 5 bases, and 7 bases lay outside the gene matches. The germline V gene has CDR1 SSHAT and CDR2 FNYEAQ (reference sequence). The CDR3 region is CASSPGGGRNEQFF. As DNA, the CDR3 is TGTGCCAGCAGCCCGGGCGGCGGGAGGAATGAGCAGTTCTTC.

The chain joins TRBV5-1 to TRBJ1-2; TRBD1 is a possible D gene (5 bases). CDR3 length: 13 amino acids. Trimming removed 5 bases from V and 7 bases from J, with 15 bases in between. CDR1 is SGHRS and CDR2 is YFSETQ in the germline V gene. In DNA, the CDR3 is TGCGCCAGCAGTCCAGGGAGCGACGGTGGCTACACCTTC. This gives the protein CASSPGSDGGYTF.

The table lists this clone with a count of one. The chain carries TRBV7-9 and TRBJ2-1; D not resolved. Germline lookup yields CDR1 SEHNR and CDR2 FQNEAQ (reference sequence). Between the trimmed V and J ends, which lost 5 bases and 6 bases, there was a span of 11 bases. The CDR3 spans 13 residues. Written as DNA, the CDR3 is TGTGCCAGCAGCCTGGAGAAGCTCAATGAGCAGTTCTTC. It translates to CASSLEKLNEQFF.